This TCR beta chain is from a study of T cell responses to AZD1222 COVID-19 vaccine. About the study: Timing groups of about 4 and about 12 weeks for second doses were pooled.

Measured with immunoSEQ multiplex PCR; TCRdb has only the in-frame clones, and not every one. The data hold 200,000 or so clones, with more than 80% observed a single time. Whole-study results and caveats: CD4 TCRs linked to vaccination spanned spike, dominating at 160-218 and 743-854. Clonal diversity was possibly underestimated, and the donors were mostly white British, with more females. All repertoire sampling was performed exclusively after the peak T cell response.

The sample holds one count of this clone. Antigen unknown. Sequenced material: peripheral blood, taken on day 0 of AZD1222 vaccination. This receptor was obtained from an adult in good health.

CDR3 sequence: CAISFPGGDEQYF. The CDR3 DNA sequence: TGTGCCATCAGCTTTCCGGGGGGGGACGAGCAGTACTTC. The V gene is TRBV10-3, the J gene TRBJ2-7; 8 bases match TRBD2. Unmatched junction bases numbered 6, after V lost 6 bases and J lost 5 bases. This CDR3 comprises 13 residues. Germline lookup yields CDR1 ENHRY and CDR2 SYGVKD.